This T cell receptor beta chain was captured in a study of blood T cell repertoires in COVID-19 (TCRdb year 2020). About the study as a whole: The collaborator samples originated in the United States, Italy and Spain and spanned the acute and convalescent phases of COVID-19. The material from the prospective study consisted of cDNA or gDNA derived from T cells, B-cell-depleted T cells, or PBMCs. Deeply sampled blood TCRbeta repertoires from subjects exposed to, actively infected with, or recovered from COVID-19 were included in the dataset. The repertoires were released in a freely available public database meant as a resource for research on the immune response to SARS-CoV-2. Samples were obtained from the ongoing ImmuneRACE study (first 160 participants) and from about 1,300 subjects provided by 6 global collaborators. A de-identified subject ID, COVID-19 status, age in years and sex were almost always included in the sample metadata. Where available, HLA class I and class II types were obtained from metadata supplied by the sample provider rather than from assay-based typing. General conclusions and limits of the study: The amount of clinical and demographic metadata varied by source and participant and was provided uncurated.

TCRbeta CDR3 regions were amplified from genomic DNA by means of the immunoSEQ Assay, a bias-controlled multiplex PCR. The paper's processing steps were these. Nucleated cell counts per sample were estimated from amplification of reference gene primers within the assay. Sequence reads were collapsed and filtered to measure the absolute abundance of every unique TCRbeta CDR3 rearrangement. Productive Simpson clonality was computed per sample as the square root of Simpson's diversity index over productive rearrangements. This immuneACCESS table, as held by TCRdb, lists in-frame sequences with V and J called but not all clones. Of the missing ones, under half trace to an unresolved V gene in checked studies; the others have no known cause. V and J calls and clone size are those listed in that table; D and trimming were worked out from the DNA. The sample table shows 310,000 or so clones, and around 90% are seen once. The top ten hold 6% to 6.5% of the sample.

In the case of this clone: Its antigen is currently not known. No quality values exist for individual bases; no much larger clone is one base distant.

The junction shows trimming of 3 bases on V and 4 bases on J, plus 6 bases between the germline ends. The CDR3 starts with the cysteine, ends with the phenylalanine, and has 11 residues. The kept DNA is CDR3 alone, 33 bases in frame from the first base. CDR1 and CDR2 (GTSNPN, SVGIG) derive from the germline V gene (reference sequence). Participants in the prospective study were aged roughly 18 to 89 years, lived in under 30 United States geographic areas, and enrolled through a virtual design. In the prospective study, cohorts were assigned on the basis of participant-reported clinical history obtained from a screening survey and a study questionnaire. Recovered participants in ImmuneRACE Cohort 3 were defined as having two consecutive negative NP/OP PCR tests, clearance from a healthcare professional, or resolution of symptoms. In the prospective study, mobile phlebotomists collected whole blood, serum and a nasopharyngeal or oropharyngeal swab from each participant. Over a roughly two-month period, participants in the prospective study had the option of providing additional blood draws and questionnaires. Before DNA extraction, blood samples from the prospective study were shipped at room temperature or frozen.

The chain is encoded by TRBV30 joined to TRBJ2-5; the D segment cannot be called with confidence. The sequencing sample was made of PBMCs or T cells enriched from blood (not recorded which). This TCR was recovered from a woman aged 40 to 55 who had recovered from COVID-19. CDR3 sequence: CAWRPRETQYF. The DNA reads as follows: TGTGCCTGGAGGCCGCGAGAGACCCAGTACTTC.